This T cell receptor beta chain was captured by sequencing in a study of Ad26.COV2.S vaccination and SARS-CoV-2 variants. Study as a whole: Once, or twice with 56 days between doses, Ad26.COV2.S was given intramuscularly.

The CDR3 covers 15 residues. CDR1 KGHSH and CDR2 LQKENI come from the germline V gene. V was clipped by 5 bases and J by 4 bases, with 17 bases between them. Profiling relied on immunoSEQ multiplex PCR, and the TCRdb table lists in-frame clones only, not all of them. The sample has hundreds of thousands of clones; about nine tenths are singletons. For this clone: Its antigen is not known.

Study results and caveats: Reportedly, spike-specific CD8+ and CD4+ T cell responses achieved substantial breadth once vaccination had taken place. Vaccine and placebo groups showed comparable non-spike TCR breadth.

The treatment is: over 15 received Ad26.COV2.S at low or high dose, single or two shots; 5 received placebo; per-sample allocation not given. Each sample was drawn 63 days after the first injection (of vaccine or placebo). The administered vaccine (an Ad26 vector) expressed Wuhan-strain SARS-CoV-2 spike. V usage is TRBV18 and J usage is TRBJ1-1; no definite D call. Sequenced material: peripheral blood, taken in a trial of Ad26.COV2.S vaccine versus placebo. The origin of this receptor is a person aged 18-65 years who received the Ad26.COV2.S COVID-19 vaccine or a placebo. This CDR3 reads CASSSLKGAGTEAFF. The CDR3 DNA is TGTGCCAGCTCATCCCTGAAGGGTGCCGGCACTGAAGCTTTCTTT.